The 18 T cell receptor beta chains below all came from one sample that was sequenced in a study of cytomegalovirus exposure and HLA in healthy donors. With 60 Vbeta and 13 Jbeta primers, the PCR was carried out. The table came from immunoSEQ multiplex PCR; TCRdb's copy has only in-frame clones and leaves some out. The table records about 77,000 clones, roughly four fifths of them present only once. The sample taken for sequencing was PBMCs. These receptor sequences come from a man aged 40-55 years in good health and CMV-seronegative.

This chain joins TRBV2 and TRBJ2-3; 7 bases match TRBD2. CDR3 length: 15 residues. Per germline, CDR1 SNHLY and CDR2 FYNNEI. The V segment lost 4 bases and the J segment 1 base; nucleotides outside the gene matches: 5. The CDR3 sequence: CASSGEAGGTDTQYF. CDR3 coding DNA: TGTGCCAGCAGTGGAGAGGCGGGAGGCACAGATACGCAGTATTTT.

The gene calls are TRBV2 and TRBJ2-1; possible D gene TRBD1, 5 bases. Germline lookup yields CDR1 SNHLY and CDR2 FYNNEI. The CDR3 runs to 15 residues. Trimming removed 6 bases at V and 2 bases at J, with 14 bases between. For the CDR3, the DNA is TGTGCCAGCAGGGTAAAAGGGGCGGCCTACAATGAGCAGTTCTTC. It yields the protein CASRVKGAAYNEQFF.

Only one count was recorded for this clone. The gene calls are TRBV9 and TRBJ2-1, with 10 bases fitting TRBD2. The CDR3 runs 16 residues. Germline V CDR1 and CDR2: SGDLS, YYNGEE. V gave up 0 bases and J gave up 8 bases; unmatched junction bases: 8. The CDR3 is CASSVGAGGEADEQFF. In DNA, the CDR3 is TGTGCCAGCAGCGTAGGAGCGGGAGGGGAAGCCGATGAGCAGTTCTTC. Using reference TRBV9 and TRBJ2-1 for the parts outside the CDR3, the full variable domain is DSGVTQTPKHLITATGQRVTLRCSPRSGDLSVYWYQQSLDQGLQFLIQYYNGEERAKGNILERFSAQQFPDLHSELNLSSLELGDSALYFCASSVGAGGEADEQFFGPGTRLTVL.

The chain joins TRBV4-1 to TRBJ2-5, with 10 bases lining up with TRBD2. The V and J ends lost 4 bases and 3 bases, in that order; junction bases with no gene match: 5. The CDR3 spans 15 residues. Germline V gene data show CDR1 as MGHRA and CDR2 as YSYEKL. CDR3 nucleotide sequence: TGCGCCAGCAGCCTCCTAGCGGGAGCGAAAGAGACCCAGTACTTC. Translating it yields CASSLLAGAKETQYF.

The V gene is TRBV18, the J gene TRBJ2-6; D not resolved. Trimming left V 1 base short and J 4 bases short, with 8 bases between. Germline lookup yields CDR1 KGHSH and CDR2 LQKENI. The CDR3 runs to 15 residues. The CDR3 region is CASSPLRAGANVLTF. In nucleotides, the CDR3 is TGTGCCAGCTCACCACTCCGAGCCGGGGCCAACGTCCTGACTTTC. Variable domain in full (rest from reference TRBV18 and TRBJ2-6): NAGVMQNPRHLVRRRGQEARLRCSPMKGHSHVYWYRQLPEEGLKFMVYLQKENIIDESGMPKERFSAEFPKEGPSILRIQQVVRGDSAAYFCASSPLRAGANVLTFGAGSRLTVL.

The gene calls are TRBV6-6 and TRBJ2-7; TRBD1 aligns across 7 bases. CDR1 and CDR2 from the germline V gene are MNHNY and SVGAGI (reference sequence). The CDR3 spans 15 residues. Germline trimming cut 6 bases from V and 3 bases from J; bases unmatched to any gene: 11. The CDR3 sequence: CASSLSGGSFYEQYF. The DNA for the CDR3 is TGTGCCAGCAGCTTATCAGGGGGAAGTTTCTACGAGCAGTACTTC.

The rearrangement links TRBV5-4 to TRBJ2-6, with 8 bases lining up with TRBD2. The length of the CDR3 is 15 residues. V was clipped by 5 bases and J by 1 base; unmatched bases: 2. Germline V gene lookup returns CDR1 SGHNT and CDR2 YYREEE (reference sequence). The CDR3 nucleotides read TGTGCCAGCAGAAGCGGGGGTTCTGGGGCCAACGTCCTGACTTTC. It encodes CASRSGGSGANVLTF.

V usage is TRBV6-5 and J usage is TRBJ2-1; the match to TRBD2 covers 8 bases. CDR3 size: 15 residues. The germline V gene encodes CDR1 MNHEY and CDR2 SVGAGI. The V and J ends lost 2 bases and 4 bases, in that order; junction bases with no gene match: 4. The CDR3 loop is CASSYLGRGYNEQFF. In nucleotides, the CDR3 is TGTGCCAGCAGTTACCTCGGGAGGGGTTACAATGAGCAGTTCTTC.

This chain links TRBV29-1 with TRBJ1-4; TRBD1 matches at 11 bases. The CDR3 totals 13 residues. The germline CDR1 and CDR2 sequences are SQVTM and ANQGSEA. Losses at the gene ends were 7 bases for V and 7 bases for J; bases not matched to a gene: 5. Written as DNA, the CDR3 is TGCAGCGCCGGGACAGGGGGTTCTGAAAAACTGTTTTTT. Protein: CSAGTGGSEKLFF. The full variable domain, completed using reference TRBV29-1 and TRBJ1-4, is SAVISQKPSRDICQRGTSLTIQCQVDSQVTMMFWYRQQPGQSLTLIATANQGSEATYESGFVIDKFPISRPNLTFSTLTVSNMSPEDSSIYLCSAGTGGSEKLFFGSGTQLSVL.

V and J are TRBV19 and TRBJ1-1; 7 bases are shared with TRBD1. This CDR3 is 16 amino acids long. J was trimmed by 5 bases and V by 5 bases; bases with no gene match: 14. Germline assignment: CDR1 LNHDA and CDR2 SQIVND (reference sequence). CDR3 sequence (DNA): TGTGCCAGTAGTCCACTCGGACAGGAGTTCGGTACTGAAGCTTTCTTT. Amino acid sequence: CASSPLGQEFGTEAFF.

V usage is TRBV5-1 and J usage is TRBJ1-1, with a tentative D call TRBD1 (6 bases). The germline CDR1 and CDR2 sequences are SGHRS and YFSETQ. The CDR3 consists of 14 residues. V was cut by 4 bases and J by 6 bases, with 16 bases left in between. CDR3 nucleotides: TGCGCCAGCAGCCTACGGACAGCTAACGCTGAAGCTTTCTTT. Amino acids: CASSLRTANAEAFF.

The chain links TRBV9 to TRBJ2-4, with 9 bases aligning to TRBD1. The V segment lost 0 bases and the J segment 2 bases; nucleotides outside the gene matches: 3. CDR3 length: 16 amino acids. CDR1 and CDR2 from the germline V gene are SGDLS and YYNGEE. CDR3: CASSVAGQGTKNIQYF. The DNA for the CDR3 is TGTGCCAGCAGCGTAGCGGGACAGGGTACCAAAAACATTCAGTACTTC. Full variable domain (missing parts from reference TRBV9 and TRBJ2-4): DSGVTQTPKHLITATGQRVTLRCSPRSGDLSVYWYQQSLDQGLQFLIQYYNGEERAKGNILERFSAQQFPDLHSELNLSSLELGDSALYFCASSVAGQGTKNIQYFGAGTRLSVL.

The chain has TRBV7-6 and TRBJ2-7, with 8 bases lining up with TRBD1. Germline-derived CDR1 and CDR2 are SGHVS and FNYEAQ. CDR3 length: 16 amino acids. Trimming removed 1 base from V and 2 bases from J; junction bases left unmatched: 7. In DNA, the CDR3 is TGTGCCAGCAGCTTAGAAGCCGGGACAGGCGCCTACGAGCAGTACTTC. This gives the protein CASSLEAGTGAYEQYF.

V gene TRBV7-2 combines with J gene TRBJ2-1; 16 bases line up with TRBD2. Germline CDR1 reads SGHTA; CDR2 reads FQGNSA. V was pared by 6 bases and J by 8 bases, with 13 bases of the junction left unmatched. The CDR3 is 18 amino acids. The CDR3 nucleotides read TGTGCCAGCAGATCGGGACTAGCGGGAGGGTTAATAATCGATGAGCAGTTCTTC. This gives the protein CASRSGLAGGLIIDEQFF. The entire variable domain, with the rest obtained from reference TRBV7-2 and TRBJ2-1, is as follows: GAGVSQSPSNKVTEKGKDVELRCDPISGHTALYWYRQSLGQGLEFLIYFQGNSAPDKSGLPSDRFSAERTGGSVSTLTIQRTQQEDSAVYLCASRSGLAGGLIIDEQFFGPGTRLTVL.

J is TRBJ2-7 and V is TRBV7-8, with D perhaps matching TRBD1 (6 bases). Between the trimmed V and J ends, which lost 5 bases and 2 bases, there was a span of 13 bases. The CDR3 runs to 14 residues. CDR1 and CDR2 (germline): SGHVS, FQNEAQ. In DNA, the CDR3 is TGTGCCAGCAGCCCCAACAGGGCAACCTACGAGCAGTACTTC. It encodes CASSPNRATYEQYF.

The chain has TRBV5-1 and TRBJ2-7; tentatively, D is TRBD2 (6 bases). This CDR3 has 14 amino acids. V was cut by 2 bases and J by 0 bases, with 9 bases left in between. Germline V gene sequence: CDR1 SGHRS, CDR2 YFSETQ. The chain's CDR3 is CASSFAGSSYEQYF. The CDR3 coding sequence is TGCGCCAGCAGCTTTGCGGGAAGCTCCTACGAGCAGTACTTC. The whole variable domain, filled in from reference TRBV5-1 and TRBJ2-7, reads KAGVTQTPRYLIKTRGQQVTLSCSPISGHRSVSWYQQTPGQGLQFLFEYFSETQRNKGNFPGRFSGRQFSNSRSEMNVSTLELGDSALYLCASSFAGSSYEQYFGPGTRLTVT.

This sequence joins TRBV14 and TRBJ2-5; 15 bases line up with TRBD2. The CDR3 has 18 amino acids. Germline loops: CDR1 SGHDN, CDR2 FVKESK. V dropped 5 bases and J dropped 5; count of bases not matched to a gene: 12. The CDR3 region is CASSSDGLAGGPWETQYF. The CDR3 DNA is TGTGCCAGCAGCTCCGATGGACTAGCGGGAGGGCCTTGGGAGACCCAGTACTTC.

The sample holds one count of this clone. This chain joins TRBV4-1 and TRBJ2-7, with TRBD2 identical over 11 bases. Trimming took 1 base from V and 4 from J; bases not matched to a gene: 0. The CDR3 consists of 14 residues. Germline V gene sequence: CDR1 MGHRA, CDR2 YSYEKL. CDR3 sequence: CASSQGTSGYEQYF. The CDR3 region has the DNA TGCGCCAGCAGCCAAGGGACTAGCGGGTACGAGCAGTACTTC.